This is a list of T cell receptor beta chains from one sample in a study of blood T cell repertoires in COVID-19. Assay: immunoSEQ multiplex PCR; the TCRdb copy retains only in-frame clones and omits some. The table shows 120,000 or so clones, with around three quarters occurring only once. The sample taken for sequencing was peripheral blood. All receptors come from a woman aged 70 to 79 with acute or convalescent COVID-19. Both conserved end residues are part of each CDR3. The D gene is left open where the match is weak. The size of a clone is reported for some rows only, either as once, few or many, or as a class for expanded clones.

>TRBJ1-2|NA|TRBV28|few
TGTGCCAGCAGCCAGGGTATAGGGATCGGCTACACCTTC
CASSQGIGIGYTF
>TRBJ2-5|TRBD1|TRBV7-9|NA
TGTGCCAGCAGCTTAGGTGACAGGGGGCTTGAGACCCAGTACTTC
CASSLGDRGLETQYF
>TRBJ2-1|TRBD2|TRBV7-8|many
TGTGCCAGCAGCTTCTTCGCGGGGGCCTACAATGAGCAGTTCTTC
CASSFFAGAYNEQFF
>TRBJ2-1|TRBD2|TRBV3-1/TRBV3-2|NA
TGTGCCAGCAGCCAAGGGCTAGCGGGGGCTCGGAGCTCCTACAATGAGCAGTTCTTC
CASSQGLAGARSSYNEQFF
>TRBJ2-3|NA|TRBV10-1|NA
TGCGCCAGCAGCGAATCGCGGACTGGGCTAGGTACGCAGTATTTT
CASSESRTGLGTQYF
>TRBJ1-1|NA|TRBV29-1|NA
TGCAGCGTTGGCCAGGCCCTGGGGGGAACTGAAGCTTTCTTT
CSVGQALGGTEAFF
>TRBJ1-3|NA|TRBV7-6|few
TGTGCCAGCAGCTTAGGGGCAAGGGGGATTGGAAACACCATATATTTT
CASSLGARGIGNTIYF
>TRBJ2-3|TRBD2|TRBV11-2|NA
TGTGCCAGCAGCTTAGAGAGGACTAGCGGGGGCTCTAGCACAGATACGCAGTATTTT
CASSLERTSGGSSTDTQYF
>TRBJ2-7|TRBD2|TRBV6-6|NA
TGTGCCAGCAGTAAGGAGCGGGGTTCCTACGAGCAGTACTTC
CASSKERGSYEQYF
>TRBJ2-5|NA|TRBV28|NA
TGTGCCATCCAACGGAGATCCCAGAGACCCCAGTACTTC
CAIQRRSQRPQYF
>TRBJ1-1|TRBD1|TRBV25-1|NA
TGTGCCAGCAGTGAAAGGACAGGGAACACTGAAGCTTTCTTT
CASSERTGNTEAFF
>TRBJ2-2|TRBD2|TRBV10-2|NA
TGCGCCAGCAGAGTCGGGACTAAGTACGGGGAGCTGTTTTTT
CASRVGTKYGELFF
>TRBJ1-6|NA|TRBV10-3|NA
TGTGCCATCAGTGAAAGGGCGGGGCTGATTAATAATTCACCCCTCCACTTT
CAISERAGLINNSPLHF
>TRBJ1-1|NA|TRBV5-4|once
TGTGCCAGCAGCTTGGCCGGGTGGAACACTGAAGCTTTCTTT
CASSLAGWNTEAFF
>TRBJ1-2|NA|TRBV6-5|NA
TGTGCCAGCAGTATCAACAGGGCTTCTAACTATGGCTACACCTTC
CASSINRASNYGYTF
>TRBJ1-6|NA|TRBV6-2/TRBV6-3|NA
TGTGCCAGCAGCCACAGGGACCCCGGTGGGAATTCACCCCTCCACTTT
CASSHRDPGGNSPLHF
>TRBJ1-5|NA|TRBV27|NA
TGTGCCAGCAGTCCCCGCGCCGGCAATCAGCCCCAGCATTTT
CASSPRAGNQPQHF
>TRBJ2-2|TRBD2|TRBV27|NA
TGTGCCAGCAGTCGTAGCGGGAGGGAGAACACCGGGGAGCTGTTTTTT
CASSRSGRENTGELFF
>TRBJ1-1|NA|TRBV19|few
TGTGCCAGTAGTATGGGTAACTCCCTGGGGGGTACTGAAGCTTTCTTT
CASSMGNSLGGTEAFF
>TRBJ2-2|TRBD1|TRBV24-1|once
TGTGCCACCAGTGGCAGGACAGGGGTGACCGGGGAGCTGTTTTTT
CATSGRTGVTGELFF
>TRBJ2-1|TRBD1|TRBV18|NA
TGTGCCAGCTCACGCTCGGGACAGTCCTACAATGAGCAGTTCTTC
CASSRSGQSYNEQFF
>TRBJ1-3|NA|TRBV4-2|NA
TGTGCCAGCAGCCAAGATCAGTCCTCTGGAAACACCATATATTTT
CASSQDQSSGNTIYF
>TRBJ2-7|TRBD2|TRBV5-6|NA
TGTGCCAGCAGCCCCCCGCTAGCGGGAGTCTACGAGCAGTACTTC
CASSPPLAGVYEQYF
>TRBJ2-2|NA|TRBV12-3/TRBV12-4|many
TGTGCCAGCAGTTTAGCGCTAACTGGGGAGCTGTTTTTT
CASSLALTGELFF
>TRBJ1-5|NA|TRBV18|NA
TGTGCCAGCTCACAACTACAGGATCAGCCCCAGCATTTT
CASSQLQDQPQHF
>TRBJ1-2|NA|TRBV7-9|NA
TGTGCCAGCAGCTTAGGGCGCGGCTATGGCTACACCTTC
CASSLGRGYGYTF
>TRBJ2-1|NA|TRBV28|few
TGTGCCAGCAGTTTATCACTAGCCTACAATGAGCAGTTCTTC
CASSLSLAYNEQFF
>TRBJ2-2|NA|TRBV6-4|NA
TGTGCCAGCAGTGACTCTCCGGGGGCGAACACCGGGGAGCTGTTTTTT
CASSDSPGANTGELFF
>TRBJ2-3|TRBD2|TRBV5-4|NA
TGTGCCAGCAGCTTGGCTAGCGGGATAGAAGATACGCAGTATTTT
CASSLASGIEDTQYF
>TRBJ2-3|TRBD2|TRBV7-2|few
TGTGCCAGCAGCTGGGGGGGGAGTCGCACAGATACGCAGTATTTT
CASSWGGSRTDTQYF
>TRBJ2-7|NA|TRBV11-3|NA
TGTGCCAGCAGCTTAGGCGGGACCGCCTTTGAGCAGTACTTC
CASSLGGTAFEQYF
>TRBJ2-7|TRBD2|TRBV2|NA
TGTGCCAGCAGTGAAGGACGTGCGGGGGGCAAGTCATACGAGCAGTACTTC
CASSEGRAGGKSYEQYF
>TRBJ1-5|TRBD1|TRBV9|once
TGTGCCAGCAGCGTAGGACAGGGGATCAATCAGCCCCAGCATTTT
CASSVGQGINQPQHF
>TRBJ1-2|TRBD1|TRBV28|NA
TGTGCCAGCAGTTCCACAGGGGGCGCGGGAGGCTACACCTTC
CASSSTGGAGGYTF
>TRBJ1-1|NA|TRBV11-2|NA
TGTGCCAGCAGCTTAGACGGAGTGATTGAAGCTTTCTTT
CASSLDGVIEAFF
>TRBJ1-5|TRBD1|TRBV6-1|many
TGTGCCAGCAGTGAAGCGGGACAGCAGAATCAGCCCCAGCATTTT
CASSEAGQQNQPQHF
>TRBJ1-5|TRBD1|TRBV28|NA
TGTGCCAGCAGTTCGCCCCTAGGGGGCGGGCAGCCCCAGCATTTT
CASSSPLGGGQPQHF
>TRBJ1-3|NA|TRBV4-1|NA
TGCGCCAGCAGCTTGGGTGGGGGCGCGAACACCATATATTTT
CASSLGGGANTIYF
>TRBJ2-5|NA|TRBV19|NA
TGTGCCAGTAGTATAACAGGGTGGGAGACCCAGTACTTC
CASSITGWETQYF
>TRBJ1-3|TRBD1|TRBV27|NA
TGTGCCAGCGGCGTCGGAGGGGGCGGAAACACCATATATTTT
CASGVGGGGNTIYF
>TRBJ1-5|NA|TRBV5-5|NA
TGTGCCAGCAGCTTGGAACAGACTAGCAATCAGCCCCAGCATTTT
CASSLEQTSNQPQHF
>TRBJ2-2|NA|TRBV5-8|NA
TGTGCGAGCGTCCGGGGAAGAGACGGGGAGCTGTTTTTT
CASVRGRDGELFF
>TRBJ1-4|NA|TRBV3-1/TRBV3-2|NA
TGTGCCAGCAGCCAAGCGGGGGCAACTAATGAAAAACTGTTTTTT
CASSQAGATNEKLFF
>TRBJ1-3|TRBD1|TRBV28|NA
TGTGCCAGCAGTTTCGACAGGGGGCCTGGAAACACCATATATTTT
CASSFDRGPGNTIYF
>TRBJ2-6|TRBD1|TRBV2|NA
TGTGCCAGCGCACTTTTACAGGGGGTCCTTAGCTCTGGGGCCAACGTCCTGACTTTC
CASALLQGVLSSGANVLTF
>TRBJ2-7|NA|TRBV6-6|NA
TGTGCCAGCAGCCCCGGGACTCCGACCTACGAGCAGTACTTC
CASSPGTPTYEQYF
>TRBJ2-3|TRBD1|TRBV6-4|NA
TGTGCCAGCGCACTAGGGACAGACACAGATACGCAGTATTTT
CASALGTDTDTQYF
>TRBJ1-2|NA|TRBV19|NA
TGTGCCAGCCGGGACACCGACTATGGCTACACCTTC
CASRDTDYGYTF
>TRBJ2-7|NA|TRBV19|NA
TGTGCCAGTAGTTCGGGTCCCTACGAGCAGTACTTC
CASSSGPYEQYF
>TRBJ1-5|NA|TRBV27|few
TGTGCCAGCAGTTTTGAGGCAGGGCCCCATCAGCCCCAGCATTTT
CASSFEAGPHQPQHF
>TRBJ1-2|TRBD1|TRBV6-5|NA
TGTGCCAGCAGGCTGGGACAGGGGGTTGGGGGCTACACCTTC
CASRLGQGVGGYTF
>TRBJ2-7|TRBD2|TRBV6-2/TRBV6-3|few
TGTGCCAGCAGTTACACCAGACCCAAGCGGGGGCTCTACGAGCAGTACTTC
CASSYTRPKRGLYEQYF